The text below deals with one TCR beta chain. The antigen remains unidentified. This sample stems from a study of cytomegalovirus exposure and HLA in healthy donors. Study results and caveats: Accurate prediction of most subjects' HLA-A and HLA-B alleles from TCR beta sequences was reported. Researchers counted over 150 TCR beta chains as cytomegalovirus-associated.

Unrecorded immune exposures were likely, despite nominal health at sampling. PCR involved 60 Vbeta and 13 Jbeta primers. The data were produced by immunoSEQ multiplex PCR, yet TCRdb's version contains in-frame clones alone and is incomplete. Of more than 95,000 clones listed, about 69% are singletons. The V gene lost 5 bases and the J gene lost 5 bases, with 15 bases spanning the gap. This CDR3 has 14 residues. Per germline, CDR1 MNHEY and CDR2 SMNVEV (reference sequence). The TCR sequence derives from a man aged 35 to 55 in good health and CMV-seronegative. The rearrangement uses TRBV27 and TRBJ2-5; D unclear. Sample: PBMCs. The DNA for the CDR3 is TGTGCCAGCAGTGCCCTCGGGTCCTGGGAGACCCAGTACTTC. It encodes CASSALGSWETQYF.